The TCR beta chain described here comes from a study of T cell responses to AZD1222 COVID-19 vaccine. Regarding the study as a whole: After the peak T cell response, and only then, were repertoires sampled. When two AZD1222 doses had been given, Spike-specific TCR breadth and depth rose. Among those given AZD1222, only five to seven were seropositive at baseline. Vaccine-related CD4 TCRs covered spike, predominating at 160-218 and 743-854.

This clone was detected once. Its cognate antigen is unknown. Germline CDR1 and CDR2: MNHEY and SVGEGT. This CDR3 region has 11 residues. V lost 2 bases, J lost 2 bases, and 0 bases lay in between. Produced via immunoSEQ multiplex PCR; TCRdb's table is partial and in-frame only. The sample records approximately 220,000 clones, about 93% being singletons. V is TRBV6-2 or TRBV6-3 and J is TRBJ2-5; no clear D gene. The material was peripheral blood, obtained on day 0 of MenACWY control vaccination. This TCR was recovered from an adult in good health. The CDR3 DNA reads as TGTGCCAGCAGTTACCAAGAGACCCAGTACTTC. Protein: CASSYQETQYF.